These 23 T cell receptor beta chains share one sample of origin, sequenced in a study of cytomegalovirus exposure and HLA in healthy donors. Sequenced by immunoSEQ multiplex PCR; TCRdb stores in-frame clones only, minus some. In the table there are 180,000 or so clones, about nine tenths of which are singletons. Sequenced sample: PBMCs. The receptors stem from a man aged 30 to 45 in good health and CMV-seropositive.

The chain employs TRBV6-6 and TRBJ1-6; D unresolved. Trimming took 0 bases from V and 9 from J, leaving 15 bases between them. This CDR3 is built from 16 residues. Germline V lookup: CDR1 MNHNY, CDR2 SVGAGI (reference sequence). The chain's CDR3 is CASSYSNSQDGSPLHF. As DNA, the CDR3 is TGTGCCAGCAGTTACTCGAACTCTCAGGACGGTTCACCCCTCCACTTT.

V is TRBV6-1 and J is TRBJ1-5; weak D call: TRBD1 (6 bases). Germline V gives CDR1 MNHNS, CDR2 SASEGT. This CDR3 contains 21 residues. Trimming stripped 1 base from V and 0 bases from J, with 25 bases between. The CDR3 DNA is TGTGCCAGCAGTGAAGGATTTGGGGTGGAAGGGGGAGATTCTAGCAATCAGCCCCAGCATTTT. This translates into CASSEGFGVEGGDSSNQPQHF.

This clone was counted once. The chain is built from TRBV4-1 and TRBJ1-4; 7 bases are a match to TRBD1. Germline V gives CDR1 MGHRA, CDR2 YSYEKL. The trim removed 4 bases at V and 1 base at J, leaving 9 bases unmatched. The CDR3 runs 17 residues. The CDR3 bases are TGCGCCAGCAGCCCCGCCCCCCAGGGGGGAACTAATGAAAAACTGTTTTTT. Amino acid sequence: CASSPAPQGGTNEKLFF.

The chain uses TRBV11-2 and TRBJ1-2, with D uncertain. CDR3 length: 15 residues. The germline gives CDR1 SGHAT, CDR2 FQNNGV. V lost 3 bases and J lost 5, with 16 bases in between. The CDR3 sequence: CASSFPWPGPYGYTF. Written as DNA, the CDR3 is TGTGCCAGCAGCTTCCCCTGGCCAGGTCCTTATGGCTACACCTTC. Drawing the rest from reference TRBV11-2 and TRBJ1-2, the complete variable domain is EAGVAQSPRYKIIEKRQSVAFWCNPISGHATLYWYQQILGQGPKLLIQFQNNGVVDDSQLPKDRFSAERLKGVDSTLKIQPAKLEDSAVYLCASSFPWPGPYGYTFGSGTRLTVV.

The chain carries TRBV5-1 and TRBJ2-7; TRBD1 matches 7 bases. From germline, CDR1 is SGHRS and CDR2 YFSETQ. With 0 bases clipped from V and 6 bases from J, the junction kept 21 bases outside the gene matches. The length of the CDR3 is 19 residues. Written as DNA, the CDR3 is TGCGCCAGCAGCTTGGCAAGGACAGGAGGATTCTCTTCTCTGGGCGAGCAGTACTTC. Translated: CASSLARTGGFSSLGEQYF.

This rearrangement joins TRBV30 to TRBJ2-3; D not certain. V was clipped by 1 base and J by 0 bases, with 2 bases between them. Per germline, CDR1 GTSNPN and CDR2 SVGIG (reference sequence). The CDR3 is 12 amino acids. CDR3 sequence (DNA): TGTGCCTGGAGTGACAGCACAGATACGCAGTATTTT. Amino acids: CAWSDSTDTQYF.

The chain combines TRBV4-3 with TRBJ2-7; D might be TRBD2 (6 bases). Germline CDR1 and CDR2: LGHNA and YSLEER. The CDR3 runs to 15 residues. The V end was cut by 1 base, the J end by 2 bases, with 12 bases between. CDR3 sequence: CASSQGREAAYEQYF. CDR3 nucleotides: TGCGCCAGCAGCCAAGGGAGGGAAGCAGCCTACGAGCAGTACTTC.

The CDR3 sequence: CASLPGQTLNYGYTF. The CDR3 DNA reads as TGTGCCAGCCTTCCCGGGCAGACGCTTAACTATGGCTACACCTTC. The chain employs TRBV7-9 and TRBJ1-2, with no clear D. The germline V and J ends were trimmed by 8 bases and 1 base, with 17 bases remaining between them. The CDR3 is made up of 15 amino acids. CDR1 and CDR2 from the germline V gene are SEHNR and FQNEAQ (reference sequence).

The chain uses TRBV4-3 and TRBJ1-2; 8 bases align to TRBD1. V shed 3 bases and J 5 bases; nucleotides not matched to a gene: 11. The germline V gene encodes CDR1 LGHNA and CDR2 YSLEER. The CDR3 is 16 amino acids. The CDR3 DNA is TGCGCCAGCAGCCATCAAGCTGGACAGGGAGGATATGGCTACACCTTC. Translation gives CASSHQAGQGGYGYTF.

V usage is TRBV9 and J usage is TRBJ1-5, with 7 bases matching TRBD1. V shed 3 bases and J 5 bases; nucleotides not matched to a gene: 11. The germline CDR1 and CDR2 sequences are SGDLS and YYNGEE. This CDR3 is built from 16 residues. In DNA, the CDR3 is TGTGCCAGCAGCGCCAAAGAGACAGGGAGAGATCAGCCCCAGCATTTT. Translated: CASSAKETGRDQPQHF.

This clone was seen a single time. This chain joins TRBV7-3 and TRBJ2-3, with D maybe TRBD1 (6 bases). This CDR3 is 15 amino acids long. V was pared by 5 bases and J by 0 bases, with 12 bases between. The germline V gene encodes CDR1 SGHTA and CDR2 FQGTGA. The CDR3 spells CASSPGQTSTDTQYF. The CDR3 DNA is TGTGCCAGCAGCCCAGGACAGACCAGCACAGATACGCAGTATTTT.

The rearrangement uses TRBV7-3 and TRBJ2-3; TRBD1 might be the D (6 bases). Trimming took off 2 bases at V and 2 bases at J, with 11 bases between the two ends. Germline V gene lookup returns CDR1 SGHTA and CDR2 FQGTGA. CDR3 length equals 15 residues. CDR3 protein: CASSLLGGYTDTQYF. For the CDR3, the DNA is TGTGCCAGCAGCTTATTAGGGGGATACACAGATACGCAGTATTTT.

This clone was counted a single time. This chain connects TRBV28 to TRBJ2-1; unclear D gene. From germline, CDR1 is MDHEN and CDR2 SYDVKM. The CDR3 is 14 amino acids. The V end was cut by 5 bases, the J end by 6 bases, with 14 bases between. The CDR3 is CASSQVTLGNEQFF. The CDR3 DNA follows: TGTGCCAGCAGTCAAGTGACTTTAGGCAATGAGCAGTTCTTC.

CDR3 DNA sequence: TGTGCCAGCAGTGATGAGGTGGGAGGGGCTTTCTTT. The encoded protein is CASSDEVGGAFF. The J gene is TRBJ1-1, the V gene TRBV25-1, with D unresolved. V was clipped by 3 bases and J by 11 bases, with 13 bases between them. CDR3 length equals 12 residues. Germline CDR1 is MGHDK and CDR2 is SYGVNS.

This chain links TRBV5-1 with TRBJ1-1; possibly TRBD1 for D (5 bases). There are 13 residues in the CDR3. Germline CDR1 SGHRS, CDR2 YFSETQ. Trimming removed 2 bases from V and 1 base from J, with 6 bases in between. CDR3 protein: CASSFGGNTEAFF. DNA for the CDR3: TGCGCCAGCAGCTTTGGGGGGAACACTGAAGCTTTCTTT. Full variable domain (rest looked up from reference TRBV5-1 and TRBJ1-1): KAGVTQTPRYLIKTRGQQVTLSCSPISGHRSVSWYQQTPGQGLQFLFEYFSETQRNKGNFPGRFSGRQFSNSRSEMNVSTLELGDSALYLCASSFGGNTEAFFGQGTRLTVV.

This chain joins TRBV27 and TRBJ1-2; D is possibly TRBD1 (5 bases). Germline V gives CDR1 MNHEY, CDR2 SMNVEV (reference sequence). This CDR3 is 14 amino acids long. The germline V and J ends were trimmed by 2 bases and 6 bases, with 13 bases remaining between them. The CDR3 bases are TGTGCCAGCAGTTTAAGGGGCGCCGAAAATGGCTACACCTTC. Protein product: CASSLRGAENGYTF.

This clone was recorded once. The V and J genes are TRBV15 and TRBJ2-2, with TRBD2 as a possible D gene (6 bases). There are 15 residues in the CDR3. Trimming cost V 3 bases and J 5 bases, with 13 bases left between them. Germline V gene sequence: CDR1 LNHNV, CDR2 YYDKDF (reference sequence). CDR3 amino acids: CATSREGGATGELFF. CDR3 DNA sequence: TGTGCCACCAGCAGGGAAGGAGGGGCGACCGGGGAGCTGTTTTTT.

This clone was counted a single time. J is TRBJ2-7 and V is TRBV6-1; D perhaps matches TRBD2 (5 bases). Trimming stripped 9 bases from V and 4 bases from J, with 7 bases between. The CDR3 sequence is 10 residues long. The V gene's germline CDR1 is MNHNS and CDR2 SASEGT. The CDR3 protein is CASEGYEQYF. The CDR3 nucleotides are TGTGCCAGTGAGGGTTACGAGCAGTACTTC.

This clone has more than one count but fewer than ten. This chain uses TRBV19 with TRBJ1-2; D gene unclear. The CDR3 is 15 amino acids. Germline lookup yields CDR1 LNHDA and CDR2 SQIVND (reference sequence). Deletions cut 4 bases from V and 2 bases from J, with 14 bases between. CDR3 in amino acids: CASSTRFTENYGYTF. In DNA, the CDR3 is TGTGCCAGTAGTACCAGGTTTACAGAGAACTATGGCTACACCTTC. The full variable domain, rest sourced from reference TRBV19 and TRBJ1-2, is DGGITQSPKYLFRKEGQNVTLSCEQNLNHDAMYWYRQDPGQGLRLIYYSQIVNDFQKGDIAEGYSVSREKKESFPLTVTSAQKNPTAFYLCASSTRFTENYGYTFGSGTRLTVV.

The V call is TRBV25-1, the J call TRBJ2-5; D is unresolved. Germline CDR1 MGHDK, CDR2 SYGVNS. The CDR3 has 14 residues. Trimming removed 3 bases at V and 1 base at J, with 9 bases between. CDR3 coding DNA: TGTGCCAGCAGTGATTTCGCCAGCCAAGAGACCCAGTACTTC. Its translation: CASSDFASQETQYF. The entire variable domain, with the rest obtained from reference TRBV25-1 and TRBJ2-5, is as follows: EADIYQTPRYLVIGTGKKITLECSQTMGHDKMYWYQQDPGMELHLIHYSYGVNSTEKGDLSSESTVSRIRTEHFPLTLESARPSHTSQYLCASSDFASQETQYFGPGTRLLVL.

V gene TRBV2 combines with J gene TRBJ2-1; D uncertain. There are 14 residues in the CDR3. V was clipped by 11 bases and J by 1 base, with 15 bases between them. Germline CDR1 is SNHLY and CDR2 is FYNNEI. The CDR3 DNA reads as TGTGCCGGCAAGGGTGATGGGTCCTACAATGAGCAGTTCTTC. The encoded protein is CAGKGDGSYNEQFF.

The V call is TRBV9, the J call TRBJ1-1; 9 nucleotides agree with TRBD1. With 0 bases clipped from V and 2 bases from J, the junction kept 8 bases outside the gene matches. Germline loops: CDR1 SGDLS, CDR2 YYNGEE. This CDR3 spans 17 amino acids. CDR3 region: CASSVGGRDRVNTEAFF. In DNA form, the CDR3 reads TGTGCCAGCAGCGTAGGGGGGAGGGACAGGGTAAACACTGAAGCTTTCTTT.

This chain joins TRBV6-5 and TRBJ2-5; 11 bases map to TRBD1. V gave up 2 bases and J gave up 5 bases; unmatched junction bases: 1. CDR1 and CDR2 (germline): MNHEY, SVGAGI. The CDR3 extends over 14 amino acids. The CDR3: CASSYGQGAETQYF. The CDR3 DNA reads TGTGCCAGCAGTTACGGACAGGGGGCCGAGACCCAGTACTTC.